The rows below give T cell receptor beta chains drawn from one sample of a study of T-cell memory formation after mild COVID-19. One entry per CDR3 protein results from TCRdb running MiXCR on the 5' RACE reads. Of 200,000 to 300,000 distinct CDR3 sequences in the sample, roughly 17% are singletons; the top ten hold 22%. Sequenced: PBMCs or a T cell subset sorted from them (not recorded which). Receptors originate from a man aged 18-30 years who had mild COVID-19 (a few samples of this study predate the infection). Cell type and time point are not known. The CDR3 runs from the conserved cysteine through the conserved F or W. A D gene is named only where the DNA matches it firmly. The size of a clone is reported for some rows only, either as once, few or many, or as a class for expanded clones.

V gene	J gene	D gene	clone size	CDR3 protein	CDR3 DNA
TRBV28	TRBJ2-2	TRBD2	-	CASREKREANTGELFF	TGTGCCAGCCGGGAAAAGCGGGAGGCGAACACCGGGGAGCTGTTTTTT
TRBV24-1	TRBJ2-5	-	few	CATSEGPQETQYF	TGTGCCACCAGTGAGGGGCCGCAAGAGACCCAGTACTTC
TRBV18	TRBJ1-2	-	-	CASSPGTGYTF	TGTGCCAGCTCACCTGGAACCGGCTACACCTTC
TRBV7-3	TRBJ1-2	TRBD1	-	CASSPTGGRGYTF	TGTGCCAGCAGCCCCACAGGGGGCAGAGGCTACACCTTC
TRBV7-2	TRBJ1-1	-	large	CASGRLGAFF	TGTGCCAGCGGGCGGTTGGGGGCTTTCTTT
TRBV5-1	TRBJ1-2	-	many	CASSPHGQHGYTF	TGCGCCAGCAGTCCCCACGGACAGCATGGCTACACCTTC
TRBV6-2/TRBV6-3	TRBJ1-5	TRBD1	-	CASRDRDSNQPQHF	TGTGCCAGCCGGGACAGAGATAGCAATCAGCCCCAGCATTTT
TRBV7-2	TRBJ1-2	-	-	CASSSYRQGDYGYTF	TGTGCCAGCAGCTCCTATCGGCAGGGAGACTATGGCTACACCTTC
TRBV30	TRBJ1-1	-	-	CAWSVLGSNTEAFF	TGTGCCTGGAGTGTACTAGGGAGCAACACTGAAGCTTTCTTT
TRBV6-1	TRBJ2-7	-	few	CASSEHSAYEQYF	TGTGCCAGCAGTGAGCACAGCGCATACGAGCAGTACTTC
TRBV6-5	TRBJ1-5	-	-	CASSNTGFEQPQHF	TGTGCCAGCAGCAATACAGGGTTTGAGCAGCCCCAGCATTTT
TRBV3-1	TRBJ1-1	-	-	CASSHPNTEAFF	TGTGCCAGCAGCCACCCGAACACTGAAGCTTTCTTT
TRBV6-5	TRBJ2-1	-	few	CASSLQGRDNEQFF	TGTGCCAGCAGTCTACAGGGTCGCGACAATGAGCAGTTCTTC
TRBV7-9	TRBJ2-3	-	-	CASSLRTIDTQYF	TGTGCCAGCAGCTTACGGACTATCGATACGCAGTATTTT
TRBV6-2/TRBV6-3	TRBJ2-3	-	few	CASSGAPPSDTQYF	TGTGCCAGCAGCGGGGCCCCTCCGAGCGATACGCAGTATTTT
TRBV5-1	TRBJ1-4	-	-	CASSFRSTNEKLFF	TGCGCCAGCAGCTTTAGGTCAACTAATGAAAAACTGTTTTTT
TRBV6-2/TRBV6-3	TRBJ1-5	-	few	CASSYPPFPQPQHF	TGTGCCAGCAGTTACCCCCCCTTCCCTCAGCCCCAGCATTTT
TRBV4-3	TRBJ2-2	-	few	CASSQVSGQAELFF	TGCGCCAGCAGCCAAGTTAGTGGGCAGGCAGAGCTGTTTTTT
TRBV15	TRBJ2-1	-	-	CATSTRDTNEQFF	TGTGCCACCAGCACCCGGGACACCAATGAGCAGTTCTTC
TRBV25-1	TRBJ1-1	-	-	CASGTEAPEAFF	TGTGCCAGCGGGACGGAGGCTCCTGAAGCTTTCTTT
TRBV19	TRBJ2-4	-	many	CASRSRLKENIQYF	TGTGCCAGTCGTAGCCGTTTGAAGGAAAACATTCAGTACTTC
TRBV20-1	TRBJ2-3	TRBD2	few	CSASGGADGTDTQYF	TGCAGTGCTAGCGGGGGGGCCGACGGCACAGATACGCAGTATTTT
TRBV2	TRBJ2-1	-	few	CASSEMGSSYNEQFF	TGTGCCAGCAGTGAAATGGGGAGCTCCTACAATGAGCAGTTCTTC
TRBV4-1	TRBJ2-5	-	few	CASSLGAAGGGETQYF	TGCGCCAGCAGCCTGGGGGCAGCTGGGGGAGGAGAGACCCAGTACTTC
TRBV4-1	TRBJ1-6	-	-	CASSHTTVNNSPLHF	TGCGCCAGCAGCCATACGACAGTAAATAATTCACCCCTCCACTTT
TRBV7-2	TRBJ2-5	-	few	CASSLDGGARTQYF	TGTGCCAGCAGCTTAGATGGGGGGGCGCGGACCCAGTACTTC
TRBV7-9	TRBJ2-7	TRBD1	-	CASSLGGQWSEQYF	TGTGCCAGCAGCTTAGGGGGACAGTGGTCTGAGCAGTACTTC
TRBV7-7	TRBJ2-1	-	-	CASSQVLYNEQFF	TGTGCTAGCAGCCAGGTCCTGTACAATGAGCAGTTCTTC
TRBV28	TRBJ2-5	-	many	CASSRSGSLRETQYF	TGTGCCAGCAGTCGATCAGGCTCTTTGCGGGAGACCCAGTACTTC
TRBV5-6	TRBJ2-5	-	-	CASSLIPFGRTGETQYF	TGTGCCAGCAGCTTGATTCCGTTCGGTCGGACGGGGGAGACCCAGTACTTC
TRBV25-1	TRBJ2-7	TRBD1	few	CASRSTTGAVYEQYF	TGTGCCAGCAGATCGACGACAGGGGCTGTTTACGAGCAGTACTTC
TRBV7-9	TRBJ1-4	TRBD1	-	CASSVHRDRGNEKLFF	TGTGCCAGCAGCGTCCACCGGGACAGGGGAAATGAAAAACTGTTTTTT
TRBV27	TRBJ2-1	TRBD1	few	CASRTGGTEQFF	TGTGCCAGCAGAACAGGGGGTACTGAGCAGTTCTTC
TRBV6-5	TRBJ1-5	-	many	CASSYQPQHF	TGTGCCAGCAGTTACCAGCCCCAGCATTTT
TRBV7-6	TRBJ2-3	TRBD2	few	CASSRGTSGGAPPDTQYF	TGTGCCAGCAGCCGCGGGACTAGCGGGGGAGCCCCCCCAGATACGCAGTATTTT
TRBV4-1	TRBJ2-5	TRBD2	-	CASSRLADQETQYF	TGCGCCAGCAGCCGCCTAGCGGATCAAGAGACCCAGTACTTC
TRBV7-2	TRBJ2-5	-	many	CASSLRPSRETQYF	TGTGCCAGCAGCTTGAGGCCTAGCCGGGAGACCCAGTACTTC
TRBV3-1	TRBJ2-5	-	few	CASSQEEGGIQETQYF	TGTGCCAGCAGCCAAGAAGAGGGGGGCATCCAAGAGACCCAGTACTTC
TRBV29-1	TRBJ1-2	TRBD1	-	CSAGRDREGGYTF	TGCAGCGCCGGGAGGGACAGGGAAGGAGGCTACACCTTC
TRBV7-2	TRBJ1-5	-	-	CASSLMQGGQPQHF	TGTGCCAGCAGCTTAATGCAGGGAGGCCAGCCCCAGCATTTT
TRBV6-5	TRBJ2-2	TRBD1	-	CASSYTGTGGYAGELFF	TGTGCCAGCAGTTACACCGGGACAGGGGGCTACGCCGGGGAGCTGTTTTTT
TRBV20-1	TRBJ2-3	-	few	CSALPVWGSGTDTQYF	TGCAGTGCTCTCCCGGTCTGGGGGTCAGGGACAGATACGCAGTATTTT
TRBV14	TRBJ2-2	-	-	CASSQGLGLSGELFF	TGTGCCAGCAGCCAAGGTCTAGGGTTGTCGGGGGAGCTGTTTTTT
TRBV7-8	TRBJ1-5	-	few	CASTRAGVNQPQHF	TGTGCCAGCACCCGGGCAGGCGTGAATCAGCCCCAGCATTTT
TRBV24-1	TRBJ2-2	-	-	CATSENYREELFF	TGTGCCACCAGTGAAAATTACAGGGAGGAGCTGTTTTTT
TRBV5-6	TRBJ1-1	-	-	CASSLERSTEAFF	TGTGCCAGCAGCTTGGAACGAAGCACTGAAGCTTTCTTT
TRBV24-1	TRBJ2-5	TRBD2	-	CATSDFQRGTRYQETQYF	TGTGCCACCAGTGATTTCCAGCGGGGGACGAGGTACCAAGAGACCCAGTACTTC
TRBV7-2	TRBJ2-5	TRBD1	many	CASSRQGAGETQYF	TGTGCCAGCAGCCGCCAGGGGGCGGGAGAGACCCAGTACTTC
TRBV6-5	TRBJ2-3	-	-	CASSYVWAGRRTDTQYF	TGTGCCAGCAGTTACGTATGGGCGGGGAGGAGGACAGATACGCAGTATTTT